This entry lists 10 T cell receptor beta chains sequenced from one sample in a study of beta chain features in type 1 diabetes. Study outcomes and limitations: Type 1 diabetes patients had TCRB CDR3s that were shorter (moderately but significantly so) in all four CD4+ subsets.

All of the isolated RNA was reverse transcribed, so expressed TCRB transcripts were sequenced. The assay was immunoSEQ multiplex PCR, and TCRdb's table has in-frame clones only and misses some. Of 150,000 to 200,000 clones listed, almost 8% are singletons. For these receptors, no antigen is known. The material sequenced was central memory CD4+ T cells from blood. The receptors were gathered from a man younger than 30 with type 1 diabetes.

The chain combines TRBV19 with TRBJ1-2; 8 bases fit TRBD1. The CDR3 is 13 amino acids. Unmatched junction bases numbered 4, after V lost 6 bases and J lost 4 bases. Germline V gene sequence: CDR1 LNHDA, CDR2 SQIVND (reference sequence). This CDR3 reads CASRTTGGYGYTF. CDR3 coding DNA: TGTGCCAGTAGGACTACAGGGGGCTATGGCTACACCTTC.

The chain joins TRBV9 to TRBJ2-7, with TRBD2 as a possible D gene (5 bases). With 0 bases removed from V and 3 bases from J, the gap between germline ends came to 16 bases. This CDR3 is built from 16 residues. Germline values: CDR1 SGDLS, CDR2 YYNGEE. CDR3 bases: TGTGCCAGCAGCGTAGAGGAATACGGGGTTTACTACGAGCAGTACTTC. Translating gives CASSVEEYGVYYEQYF.

The genes are TRBV2 and TRBJ2-7, with D possibly matching TRBD2 (5 bases). V was clipped by 6 bases and J by 3 bases, with 18 bases between them. CDR1 is SNHLY and CDR2 is FYNNEI in the germline V gene. This CDR3 region has 15 residues. The CDR3 spells CASRALILGYYEQYF. CDR3 nucleotide sequence: TGTGCCAGCAGAGCCCTTATACTAGGATACTACGAGCAGTACTTC.

Only a few counts were recorded for this clone. V gene TRBV4-3 combines with J gene TRBJ2-1; 7 nucleotides agree with TRBD2. CDR3 size: 15 residues. The V gene end was trimmed by 0 bases and the J gene end by 13 bases; junction bases not matched to a gene: 12. CDR1 is LGHNA, CDR2 YSLEER, per germline. The CDR3 coding sequence is TGCGCCAGCAGCCAAGATGGGCAGGGAGGGAGGGAACAGTTCTTC. Encoded protein: CASSQDGQGGREQFF.

The chain couples TRBV9 to TRBJ1-1; D is unclear. The V gene's germline CDR1 is SGDLS and CDR2 YYNGEE. The CDR3 is made up of 14 amino acids. Trimming stripped 0 bases from V and 0 bases from J, with 6 bases between. The CDR3 region has the DNA TGTGCCAGCAGCGTAGAACACCTGAACACTGAAGCTTTCTTT. Residues: CASSVEHLNTEAFF.

This rearrangement joins TRBV28 to TRBJ2-7, with 10 bases that match TRBD2. In germline, CDR1 is MDHEN, CDR2 SYDVKM. Trimming removed 3 bases from V and 5 bases from J; junction bases left unmatched: 4. The CDR3 spans 14 residues. The CDR3 sequence is CASSLPSGSNEQYF. CDR3 nucleotides: TGTGCCAGCAGTTTGCCTAGCGGGAGCAACGAGCAGTACTTC. Together with reference TRBV28 and TRBJ2-7, the CDR3 gives the full variable domain: DVKVTQSSRYLVKRTGEKVFLECVQDMDHENMFWYRQDPGLGLRLIYFSYDVKMKEKGDIPEGYSVSREKKERFSLILESASTNQTSMYLCASSLPSGSNEQYFGPGTRLTVT.

This clone has a handful of counts. The chain employs TRBV7-2 and TRBJ1-2; TRBD1 aligns across 10 bases. This CDR3 has 15 residues. CDR1 is SGHTA, CDR2 FQGNSA, per germline. The junction had 3 bases not matched to a gene; V was cut back by 4 bases and J by 1 base. DNA of the CDR3: TGTGCCAGCAGCTCCGGGACAGGGGATAACTATGGCTACACCTTC. It encodes CASSSGTGDNYGYTF.

This clone was observed a handful of times. The chain couples TRBV5-4 to TRBJ2-1, with TRBD2 identical over 7 bases. The V gene's germline CDR1 is SGHNT and CDR2 YYREEE (reference sequence). This CDR3 has 15 residues. The ends lost 4 bases at V and 1 base at J; junction bases unmatched: 5. CDR3 loop: CASSGGAGSYNEQFF. The CDR3 DNA is TGTGCCAGCAGCGGAGGAGCGGGGTCCTACAATGAGCAGTTCTTC.

This clone was seen a few times. The chain is built from TRBV19 and TRBJ2-7, with D unclear. The CDR3 has 12 amino acids. CDR1 and CDR2 from the germline V gene are LNHDA and SQIVND (reference sequence). Trimming removed 2 bases from V and 4 bases from J, with 6 bases in between. The CDR3 sequence: CASSINRYEQYF. As DNA, the CDR3 is TGTGCCAGTAGTATAAACAGATACGAGCAGTACTTC.

This clone has at least ten counts. The chain links TRBV29-1 to TRBJ2-4; TRBD1 matches at 7 bases. Trimming took 7 bases from V and 15 from J; bases not matched to a gene: 12. The germline CDR1 and CDR2 sequences are SQVTM and ANQGSEA. This CDR3 is built from 11 residues. In nucleotides, the CDR3 is TGCAGCGCCCGGGACAGCCGTCGCACGTACTTC. As protein: CSARDSRRTYF.